These T cell receptor beta chains were read from a single sample in a study of immune evolution from preneoplasia to lung adenocarcinoma. Clones were read by immunoSEQ multiplex PCR, and TCRdb kept only the in-frame ones, dropping some. This sample yields roughly 9,400 clones, of which 88% are seen a single time; just under 3% belongs to the top ten. The sequenced material came from FFPE invasive lung adenocarcinoma tissue. All receptors come from a person aged 70 to 85 with invasive lung adenocarcinoma. Some clones in this sample may be carry-over from other donors' samples. CDR3s include the opening cysteine and the closing phenylalanine or tryptophan. Fields, in order: D gene, V gene, clone size, J gene, CDR3 protein, CDR3 DNA. A D gene is named only where the DNA matches it firmly. Not all rows give a size; the values are once, few, many and, for expanded clones, a class.

.	TRBV20-1	.	TRBJ2-7	CSAMDNEQYF	TGCAGTGCTATGGACAACGAGCAGTACTTC
TRBD2	TRBV2	.	TRBJ2-3	CASRTTSGGGSVDTQYF	TGTGCCAGCAGGACGACTAGCGGGGGGGGCTCTGTAGATACGCAGTATTTT
.	TRBV29-1	.	TRBJ1-2	CSVDVGLNYGYTF	TGCAGCGTTGATGTGGGATTAAACTATGGCTACACCTTC
TRBD1	TRBV6-5	.	TRBJ1-1	CASSLGQGGTEAFF	TGTGCCAGCAGTTTAGGACAGGGTGGCACTGAAGCTTTCTTT
TRBD2	TRBV30	.	TRBJ2-7	CAWTPRLAAYEQYF	TGTGCCTGGACCCCCCGACTAGCAGCCTACGAGCAGTACTTC
.	TRBV15	.	TRBJ2-3	CATSRATGIADTQYF	TGTGCCACCAGCAGAGCAACAGGGATTGCAGATACGCAGTATTTT
TRBD1	TRBV5-8	.	TRBJ2-7	CASSPGQFRSSYEQYF	TGTGCCAGCAGCCCGGGACAGTTCAGAAGCTCCTACGAGCAGTACTTC
TRBD1	TRBV30	.	TRBJ1-2	CAWSDRGNNYGYTF	TGTGCCTGGAGCGACAGGGGGAACAACTATGGCTACACCTTC
.	TRBV14	.	TRBJ1-2	CANPDENYGYTF	TGTGCCAACCCGGACGAAAACTATGGCTACACCTTC
TRBD1	TRBV30	.	TRBJ1-2	CAWRGGFGTREGYTF	TGTGCCTGGAGAGGGGGCTTTGGGACACGGGAGGGCTACACCTTC
.	TRBV6-6	.	TRBJ2-7	CASRSSLGTAAYEQYF	TGTGCCAGCAGATCCAGCCTCGGGACGGCCGCCTACGAGCAGTACTTC
.	TRBV10-2	.	TRBJ1-1	CASSDPAEGNTEAFF	TGCGCCAGCAGTGACCCCGCCGAGGGGAACACTGAAGCTTTCTTT
.	TRBV30	.	TRBJ1-2	CAGRGRNYGYTF	TGTGCCGGGAGGGGAAGGAACTATGGCTACACCTTC
.	TRBV11-1	.	TRBJ1-1	CASSFDWGNTEAFF	TGTGCCAGCAGCTTTGATTGGGGGAACACTGAAGCTTTCTTT
.	TRBV28	.	TRBJ2-1	CASMPGAYNEQFF	TGTGCCAGCATGCCAGGGGCCTACAATGAGCAGTTCTTC
TRBD1	TRBV4-1	.	TRBJ1-5	CASSRQGNQPQHF	TGCGCCAGCAGCCGACAGGGAAATCAGCCCCAGCATTTT
TRBD2	TRBV18	.	TRBJ2-3	CASSPRTSGGTDTQYF	TGTGCCAGCTCACCCCGGACTAGCGGGGGCACAGATACGCAGTATTTT
.	TRBV20-1	once	TRBJ2-7	CSAHPYEQYF	TGCAGTGCCCACCCCTACGAGCAGTACTTC
TRBD1	TRBV6-5	.	TRBJ2-7	CASRRPGQGTYEQYF	TGTGCCAGCAGAAGACCGGGACAGGGGACCTACGAGCAGTACTTC
.	TRBV28	.	TRBJ1-1	CATRGQPEAFF	TGTGCCACCAGAGGACAGCCTGAAGCTTTCTTT
TRBD1	TRBV14	.	TRBJ2-7	CASSRLPGQGFYEQYF	TGTGCCAGCAGCCGTTTACCGGGACAGGGATTTTACGAGCAGTACTTC
.	TRBV2	.	TRBJ1-5	CASSEALSRPQHF	TGTGCCAGCAGTGAAGCCCTCTCTCGGCCCCAGCATTTT
TRBD1	TRBV2	.	TRBJ1-2	CASRQGATMGYTF	TGTGCTAGCCGGCAGGGGGCTACGATGGGCTACACCTTC
TRBD2	TRBV11-2	.	TRBJ2-5	CASSLNRGLAIQETQYF	TGTGCCAGCAGCTTAAACCGGGGACTAGCGATCCAAGAGACCCAGTACTTC
TRBD1	TRBV16	.	TRBJ1-2	CASSQSRTGSYGGYTF	TGTGCCAGCAGCCAATCTCGGACAGGGAGCTATGGTGGCTACACCTTC
.	TRBV28	.	TRBJ2-1	CASSLRGTYNEQFF	TGTGCCAGCAGTTTGCGAGGAACCTACAATGAGCAGTTCTTC
.	TRBV15	once	TRBJ2-7	CATSRGGGKADPYEQYF	TGTGCCACCAGCAGAGGTGGTGGGAAAGCGGACCCCTACGAGCAGTACTTC
.	TRBV7-9	.	TRBJ1-3	CAIVDSSGNTIYF	TGTGCCATCGTGGACAGCTCTGGAAACACCATATATTTT
TRBD1	TRBV30	.	TRBJ2-5	CAWRQISQGASETQYF	TGTGCCTGGAGACAAATTTCACAGGGGGCAAGTGAGACCCAGTACTTC
.	TRBV30	.	TRBJ2-2	CAWGARSPTGELFF	TGTGCCTGGGGCGCCAGAAGTCCTACCGGGGAGCTGTTTTTT
TRBD2	TRBV6-7	.	TRBJ2-7	CASSYISIGLAGYEQYF	TGTGCCAGCAGTTACATATCGATAGGACTAGCGGGTTACGAGCAGTACTTC
.	TRBV9	.	TRBJ2-1	CVSSSKDYYNEQFF	TGTGTCAGCAGCTCTAAGGACTACTACAATGAGCAGTTCTTC
.	TRBV6-1	.	TRBJ1-1	CASSTTPEGTEAFF	TGTGCCAGCAGTACGACCCCCGAGGGCACTGAAGCTTTCTTT
TRBD2	TRBV6-5	.	TRBJ2-1	CASSYFSRAGGEEQFF	TGTGCCAGCAGTTACTTCTCCCGGGCGGGAGGCGAAGAGCAGTTCTTC
TRBD1	TRBV18	.	TRBJ1-5	CASSPTGFGQPQHF	TGTGCCAGCTCACCGACAGGGTTTGGGCAGCCCCAGCATTTT
TRBD1	TRBV11-2	.	TRBJ1-1	CASSLVGGQGGAEAFF	TGTGCCAGCAGCTTGGTGGGGGGACAGGGAGGAGCTGAAGCTTTCTTT
TRBD1	TRBV4-2	.	TRBJ1-2	CASRRTGGGGYTF	TGTGCCAGCAGACGTACAGGGGGCGGTGGCTACACCTTC
.	TRBV2	.	TRBJ2-1	CASSDSGRRFF	TGTGCCAGCAGTGACTCGGGACGACGGTTCTTC
.	TRBV7-2	.	TRBJ2-5	CASSSQETQYF	TGTGCCAGCAGCTCGCAAGAGACCCAGTACTTC
TRBD1	TRBV19	.	TRBJ1-5	CASTSRGFGNQPQHF	TGTGCCAGTACCTCCAGGGGGTTCGGCAATCAGCCCCAGCATTTT
.	TRBV6-6	.	TRBJ1-1	CASAYPEGGYFEAFF	TGTGCCAGCGCTTATCCGGAGGGGGGCTATTTTGAAGCTTTCTTT
TRBD1	TRBV28	.	TRBJ1-2	CASSLRGQGRDYGYTF	TGTGCCAGCAGTTTACGGGGACAGGGGAGGGACTATGGCTACACCTTC
.	TRBV18	.	TRBJ2-5	CASSMLGETQYF	TGTGCCAGCTCGATGCTCGGTGAGACCCAGTACTTC
.	TRBV11-2	.	TRBJ1-2	CASAFFYYGYTF	TGTGCCAGCGCTTTTTTCTACTATGGCTACACCTTC
TRBD1	TRBV6-6	.	TRBJ1-1	CASSYADRGRAFF	TGTGCCAGCAGTTACGCCGACAGGGGTAGGGCTTTCTTT
TRBD2	TRBV5-6	.	TRBJ2-7	CASSLAGATSYEQYF	TGTGCCAGCAGCTTAGCGGGGGCAACCTCCTACGAGCAGTACTTC
TRBD1	TRBV18	.	TRBJ1-2	CASSPGQGHGYTF	TGTGCCAGCTCTCCCGGACAGGGCCATGGCTACACCTTC
TRBD1	TRBV7-9	.	TRBJ2-2	CASSSGTGLKVGELFF	TGTGCCAGCAGCTCCGGGACAGGGTTAAAGGTCGGGGAGCTGTTTTTT